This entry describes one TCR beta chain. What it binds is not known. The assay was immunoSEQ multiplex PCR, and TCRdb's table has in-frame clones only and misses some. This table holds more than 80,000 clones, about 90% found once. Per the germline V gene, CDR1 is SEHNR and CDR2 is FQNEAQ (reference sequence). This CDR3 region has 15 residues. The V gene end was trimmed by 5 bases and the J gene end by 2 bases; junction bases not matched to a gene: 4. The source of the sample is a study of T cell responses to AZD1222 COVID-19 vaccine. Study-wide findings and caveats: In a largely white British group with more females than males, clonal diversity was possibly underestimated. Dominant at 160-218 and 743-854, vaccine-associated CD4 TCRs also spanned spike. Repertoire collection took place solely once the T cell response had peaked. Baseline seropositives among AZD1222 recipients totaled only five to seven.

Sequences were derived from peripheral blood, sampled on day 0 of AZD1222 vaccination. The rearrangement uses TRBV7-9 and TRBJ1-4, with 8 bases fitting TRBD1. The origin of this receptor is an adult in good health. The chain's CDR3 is CASSLRTGTNEKLFF. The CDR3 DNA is TGTGCCAGCAGCCTTCGGACAGGGACTAATGAAAAACTGTTTTTT.